The rows below give T cell receptor beta chains drawn from one sample of a study of blood T cells in healthy people across ages. TCRdb analysed the 5' RACE reads with MiXCR anew, one entry per CDR3 protein. Here the sample spans 550,000 to 650,000 distinct CDR3 sequences, roughly a quarter being singletons. These same records also appear under a second study, on T cells of mothers and their children.

Source material: blood. These receptors all come from a boy aged 2 to 9 in good health. Each CDR3 is given with its conserved first and last residue. Fields, in order: D gene, clone size, J gene, V gene, CDR3 DNA, CDR3 protein. D genes are given only for firm matches. Some rows mark clone size as missing; the rest say once, few, many or name a class of expanded clone.

D gene: -; clone size: -; J gene: TRBJ2-7; V gene: TRBV7-9; CDR3 DNA: TGTGCCAGCAGCTTGCAGGGGAAAGGGAACGAGCAGTACTTC; CDR3 protein: CASSLQGKGNEQYF
D gene: -; clone size: -; J gene: TRBJ2-1; V gene: TRBV28; CDR3 DNA: TGTGCCAGCAGTTTCGCTAGAGAGCAGTTCTTC; CDR3 protein: CASSFAREQFF
D gene: TRBD1; clone size: -; J gene: TRBJ2-7; V gene: TRBV12-3/TRBV12-4; CDR3 DNA: TGTGCCATCGGGACAGGGGCTGATCCGCAGTACTTC; CDR3 protein: CAIGTGADPQYF
D gene: -; clone size: few; J gene: TRBJ1-2; V gene: TRBV9; CDR3 DNA: TGTGCCAGCAGCGCCAACAGTTATGGCTACACCTTC; CDR3 protein: CASSANSYGYTF
D gene: -; clone size: -; J gene: TRBJ2-5; V gene: TRBV9; CDR3 DNA: TGTGCCAGCAGCGTAGCGGCAGAGGAGACCCAGTACTTC; CDR3 protein: CASSVAAEETQYF
D gene: TRBD2; clone size: few; J gene: TRBJ2-3; V gene: TRBV12-3/TRBV12-4; CDR3 DNA: TGTGCCAGCAGGCGGGAGGGAGATACGCAGTATTTT; CDR3 protein: CASRREGDTQYF
D gene: -; clone size: -; J gene: TRBJ2-1; V gene: TRBV19; CDR3 DNA: TGTGCCAGTAGTAATATGGGAGCCACCTACAATGAGCAGTTCTTC; CDR3 protein: CASSNMGATYNEQFF
D gene: -; clone size: few; J gene: TRBJ1-1; V gene: TRBV7-9; CDR3 DNA: TGTGCCAGCAGCAACCTAGGAGGGGCGCAGGCTTTCTTT; CDR3 protein: CASSNLGGAQAFF
D gene: -; clone size: -; J gene: TRBJ1-1; V gene: TRBV10-3; CDR3 DNA: TGTGCCATCAGTGAGATAGGACAGATGAACACTGAAGCTTTCTTT; CDR3 protein: CAISEIGQMNTEAFF
D gene: -; clone size: -; J gene: TRBJ1-5; V gene: TRBV10-3; CDR3 DNA: TGTGCCATCAGTGAGTCCGGGTTAAATCAGCCCCAGCATTTT; CDR3 protein: CAISESGLNQPQHF
D gene: TRBD1; clone size: -; J gene: TRBJ1-2; V gene: TRBV29-1; CDR3 DNA: TGCAGCGCCCCCAGTACAGGGGGGTATGGCTACACCTTC; CDR3 protein: CSAPSTGGYGYTF
D gene: -; clone size: -; J gene: TRBJ1-1; V gene: TRBV6-6; CDR3 DNA: TGTGCCAGCAGTTATATATTGCAGGCTGAAGCTTTCTTT; CDR3 protein: CASSYILQAEAFF
D gene: -; clone size: -; J gene: TRBJ1-2; V gene: TRBV12-3/TRBV12-4; CDR3 DNA: TGTGCCAGCAGTGTTTGGCTTAGGGGCCCGAGCTATGGCTACACCTTC; CDR3 protein: CASSVWLRGPSYGYTF
D gene: TRBD1; clone size: few; J gene: TRBJ1-4; V gene: TRBV7-2; CDR3 DNA: TGTGCCAGCAGCTTAGTCCCCGGGACAGCTGAAAAACTGTTTTTT; CDR3 protein: CASSLVPGTAEKLFF
D gene: -; clone size: few; J gene: TRBJ1-4; V gene: TRBV2; CDR3 DNA: TGTGCCAGCACCTTGGGCCGACGCCAGGCTAATGAAAAACTGTTTTTT; CDR3 protein: CASTLGRRQANEKLFF
D gene: TRBD1; clone size: few; J gene: TRBJ2-7; V gene: TRBV20-1; CDR3 DNA: TGCAGTGCTAGAGAAGGGGCGCAGGGGGCTCCCTACGAGCAGTACTTC; CDR3 protein: CSAREGAQGAPYEQYF
D gene: -; clone size: few; J gene: TRBJ1-5; V gene: TRBV20-1; CDR3 DNA: TGCAGTGCTAGACAATATAGCAATCAGCCCCAGCATTTT; CDR3 protein: CSARQYSNQPQHF
D gene: TRBD2; clone size: -; J gene: TRBJ2-7; V gene: TRBV11-2; CDR3 DNA: TGTGCCAGCAGCTTAGAACTAGCGGGAGCCTCATACGAGCAGTACTTC; CDR3 protein: CASSLELAGASYEQYF
D gene: -; clone size: few; J gene: TRBJ2-4; V gene: TRBV20-1; CDR3 DNA: TGCAGTGCTAGGGAAGACAGGAACTTAGCCAAAAACATTCAGTACTTC; CDR3 protein: CSAREDRNLAKNIQYF
D gene: -; clone size: -; J gene: TRBJ2-1; V gene: TRBV7-2; CDR3 DNA: TGTGCCAGCAGCTTAGCTGGCGGGAACTCCTACAATGAGCAGTTCTTC; CDR3 protein: CASSLAGGNSYNEQFF
D gene: -; clone size: -; J gene: TRBJ2-3; V gene: TRBV20-1; CDR3 DNA: TGCAGTGCTAGAGATCCTAGCGCCACCACAGATACGCAGTATTTT; CDR3 protein: CSARDPSATTDTQYF
D gene: TRBD2; clone size: few; J gene: TRBJ2-5; V gene: TRBV11-1; CDR3 DNA: TGTGCCAGCAGCTTGGTAACTAGCGGGGGTTTGGAGACCCAGTACTTC; CDR3 protein: CASSLVTSGGLETQYF
D gene: -; clone size: -; J gene: TRBJ2-7; V gene: TRBV4-2; CDR3 DNA: TGTGCCGGCAGCCCCAGGGGTAGCGGATCCTACGAGCAGTACTTC; CDR3 protein: CAGSPRGSGSYEQYF
D gene: TRBD2; clone size: few; J gene: TRBJ2-1; V gene: TRBV7-8; CDR3 DNA: TGTGCCAGCAGCCCATCACTAGCGGGGTTATCGAGCTCCTACAATGAGCAGTTCTTC; CDR3 protein: CASSPSLAGLSSSYNEQFF
D gene: TRBD2; clone size: few; J gene: TRBJ2-5; V gene: TRBV6-5; CDR3 DNA: TGTGCCAGCAGTTCCCCCGCTAGCGGGGGACAAGAGACCCAGTACTTC; CDR3 protein: CASSSPASGGQETQYF
D gene: -; clone size: -; J gene: TRBJ2-2; V gene: TRBV20-1; CDR3 DNA: TGCAGTGCTAGAGATCAAAGCGGAGGGACCGGGGAGCTGTTTTTT; CDR3 protein: CSARDQSGGTGELFF
D gene: TRBD2; clone size: few; J gene: TRBJ2-1; V gene: TRBV4-1; CDR3 DNA: TGCGCCAGCAGCCAAGGGCTGTGGGGAGGGGCCAATGAGCAGTTCTTC; CDR3 protein: CASSQGLWGGANEQFF
D gene: -; clone size: once; J gene: TRBJ1-2; V gene: TRBV5-1; CDR3 DNA: TGCGCCAGCAGCTTGGACAGGGCTGACTATGGCTACACCTTC; CDR3 protein: CASSLDRADYGYTF
D gene: -; clone size: -; J gene: TRBJ2-7; V gene: TRBV29-1; CDR3 DNA: TGCAGCGTTGAAGGTGCAGGAGAGACCTACGAGCAGTACTTC; CDR3 protein: CSVEGAGETYEQYF
D gene: TRBD2; clone size: -; J gene: TRBJ2-7; V gene: TRBV29-1; CDR3 DNA: TGCAGCGTTGGATTGGGGCGGGGGGCCTACGAGCAGTACTTC; CDR3 protein: CSVGLGRGAYEQYF
D gene: -; clone size: few; J gene: TRBJ2-5; V gene: TRBV5-4; CDR3 DNA: TGTGCCAGCAGCTCCGGGACAAATAAAGAGACCCAGTACTTC; CDR3 protein: CASSSGTNKETQYF
D gene: TRBD2; clone size: few; J gene: TRBJ2-1; V gene: TRBV11-2; CDR3 DNA: TGTGCCAGCAGCTTTTCCCTAGCGGTTTACAATGAGCAGTTCTTC; CDR3 protein: CASSFSLAVYNEQFF
D gene: TRBD1; clone size: -; J gene: TRBJ1-4; V gene: TRBV20-1; CDR3 DNA: TGCAGTGCAGAAGACAGGGGGTTGAGTGATGAAAAACTGTTTTTT; CDR3 protein: CSAEDRGLSDEKLFF
D gene: -; clone size: few; J gene: TRBJ2-1; V gene: TRBV7-2; CDR3 DNA: TGTGCCAGCAGCTTAGGACGAGCTCGGACACCCTACAATGAGCAGTTCTTC; CDR3 protein: CASSLGRARTPYNEQFF
D gene: TRBD1; clone size: -; J gene: TRBJ2-5; V gene: TRBV29-1; CDR3 DNA: TGCAGCGCCGGGACAGGCCAGCAGGAGACCCAGTACTTC; CDR3 protein: CSAGTGQQETQYF
D gene: -; clone size: -; J gene: TRBJ1-4; V gene: TRBV7-9; CDR3 DNA: TGTGCCAGCAGCGAAACAGGGTTTAATGAAAAACTGTTTTTT; CDR3 protein: CASSETGFNEKLFF
D gene: -; clone size: -; J gene: TRBJ1-4; V gene: TRBV30; CDR3 DNA: TGTGCCCGCCGGGACCAAGAAAAACTGTTTTTT; CDR3 protein: CARRDQEKLFF
D gene: TRBD1; clone size: few; J gene: TRBJ1-2; V gene: TRBV20-1; CDR3 DNA: TGCAGTGCTGGCGGACAGGCTAACTATGGCTACACCTTC; CDR3 protein: CSAGGQANYGYTF
D gene: TRBD1; clone size: -; J gene: TRBJ1-4; V gene: TRBV4-1; CDR3 DNA: TGCGCCAGCAGCCAAGATGGGACAGGGTACGAAAAACTGTTTTTT; CDR3 protein: CASSQDGTGYEKLFF
D gene: -; clone size: few; J gene: TRBJ2-2; V gene: TRBV3-1; CDR3 DNA: TGTGCCAGCAGCCACCACCACATTCTCGGCGGGGAGCTGTTTTTT; CDR3 protein: CASSHHHILGGELFF
D gene: -; clone size: few; J gene: TRBJ1-6; V gene: TRBV4-1; CDR3 DNA: TGCGCCAGCAGGGGGACCGGGAATTCACCCCTCCACTTT; CDR3 protein: CASRGTGNSPLHF
D gene: -; clone size: -; J gene: TRBJ2-7; V gene: TRBV5-5; CDR3 DNA: TGTGCCAGCAGCTTGGCAGGGGTTACTCCTTACGAGCAGTACTTC; CDR3 protein: CASSLAGVTPYEQYF
D gene: -; clone size: -; J gene: TRBJ2-1; V gene: TRBV5-1; CDR3 DNA: TGCGCCAGCAGCCCCGCGTCGGAGTACAATGAGCAGTTCTTC; CDR3 protein: CASSPASEYNEQFF
D gene: -; clone size: -; J gene: TRBJ2-7; V gene: TRBV9; CDR3 DNA: TGTGCCAGCGGCTCTCTCTACGAGCAGTACTTC; CDR3 protein: CASGSLYEQYF
D gene: -; clone size: -; J gene: TRBJ2-5; V gene: TRBV7-9; CDR3 DNA: TGTGCCAGCAGCTTAGTCGAGAAGACCCAGTACTTC; CDR3 protein: CASSLVEKTQYF
D gene: -; clone size: few; J gene: TRBJ2-7; V gene: TRBV12-3/TRBV12-4; CDR3 DNA: TGTGCCAGCAGTCCACTTAGAAGCTCCTACGAGCAGTACTTC; CDR3 protein: CASSPLRSSYEQYF
D gene: -; clone size: -; J gene: TRBJ1-2; V gene: TRBV7-2; CDR3 DNA: TGTGCCAGCAGTCAAGGGGCAGCACTAGGCTATGGCTACACCTTC; CDR3 protein: CASSQGAALGYGYTF
D gene: -; clone size: few; J gene: TRBJ1-6; V gene: TRBV12-3/TRBV12-4; CDR3 DNA: TGTGCCAGCAGTGAGAGGCCCTACTATAATTCACCCCTCCACTTT; CDR3 protein: CASSERPYYNSPLHF
D gene: -; clone size: -; J gene: TRBJ2-7; V gene: TRBV4-1; CDR3 DNA: TGCGCCAGCAGCCAAGACGAACAGAGAATCTACGAGCAGTACTTC; CDR3 protein: CASSQDEQRIYEQYF
D gene: TRBD1; clone size: -; J gene: TRBJ2-1; V gene: TRBV20-1; CDR3 DNA: TGCAGTGCCCTAGTTTGGTTCCGGGACAGGGGCGATGAGCAGTTCTTC; CDR3 protein: CSALVWFRDRGDEQFF
D gene: -; clone size: -; J gene: TRBJ1-2; V gene: TRBV4-3; CDR3 DNA: TGCGCCAGCAGCCAAGAATTGGGGGATGGCTATGGCTACACCTTC; CDR3 protein: CASSQELGDGYGYTF